The sequence of this TCR beta chain was determined in a study of blood T cell repertoires in COVID-19. The overall study: The samples span acute and convalescent COVID-19 from the United States, Italy and Spain. Sample material is recorded as cDNA or gDNA derived from T cells, B-cell-depleted T cells, or PBMCs.

Original processing notes: Using reference gene primer amplification, nucleated cell counts were estimated. The protocol was immunoSEQ multiplex PCR, while the TCRdb copy is restricted to in-frame clones and leaves out a portion. From that table come the V and J calls and clone size; the DNA was used to work out D and trimming. Of about 82,000 clones in the sample, about four fifths were seen once. The receptor was isolated from a woman aged 55-69 years with acute or convalescent COVID-19. The sequencing input was peripheral blood.

The chain's CDR3 is CASSRDSSTTHEQYF. Written as DNA, the CDR3 is TGTGCCAGCAGCCGGGACAGCTCAACAACCCACGAGCAGTACTTC. The V gene is TRBV7-9, the J gene TRBJ2-7, with 7 positions matching TRBD1. From germline, CDR1 is SEHNR and CDR2 FQNEAQ (reference sequence). This CDR3 spans 15 amino acids. The V and J ends lost 5 bases and 5 bases, in that order; junction bases with no gene match: 12.